Below are 3 T cell receptor beta chains sequenced from a single sample in a study of T cells in pancreatic ductal adenocarcinoma (dated by TCRdb to the late 2010s). Preparation of the library involved the immunoSEQ multiplex PCR assay. TCRdb retrieved this table from immuneACCESS and kept in-frame rearrangements only. Not all clones are present; in checked studies, unresolved V genes account for under half, and no reason is known for the remainder. This sample holds 15,000 to 20,000 clones; about nine tenths were observed only once. The top ten clones comprise 0.94% of the sample. Pancreatic ductal adenocarcinoma patients who had undergone surgery without neoadjuvant therapy were selected. Sequenced material: PBMCs. Source of these receptors: a human donor with pancreatic ductal adenocarcinoma.

This chain connects TRBV25-1 to TRBJ1-1, with a tentative D call TRBD1 (5 bases). The V gene lost 0 bases and the J gene lost 4 bases, with 15 bases spanning the gap. The CDR3 runs 16 residues. CDR1 MGHDK and CDR2 SYGVNS come from the germline V gene. The CDR3 DNA reads as TGTGCCAGCAGTGAATATAAGGGATGGGGCGGCACTGAAGCTTTCTTT. Translating gives CASSEYKGWGGTEAFF.

This clone has more than one count but fewer than ten. The V and J genes are TRBV7-7 and TRBJ2-2; TRBD2 agrees at 7 bases. Germline lookup yields CDR1 SSHAT and CDR2 FNYEAQ (reference sequence). The CDR3 length is 15 residues. The junction had 9 bases not matched to a gene; V was cut back by 5 bases and J by 6 bases. The CDR3 DNA reads as TGTGCCAGCAGCCCTGGTGCAGGGAGGGCCGGGGAGCTGTTTTTT. This translates into CASSPGAGRAGELFF.

V is TRBV30 and J is TRBJ1-5; TRBD1 aligns across 8 bases. Per germline, CDR1 GTSNPN and CDR2 SVGIG (reference sequence). The CDR3 totals 13 residues. CDR3 nucleotide sequence: TGTGCGGCACAGGGGGAAAGCAATCAGCCCCAGCATTTT. It encodes CAAQGESNQPQHF.